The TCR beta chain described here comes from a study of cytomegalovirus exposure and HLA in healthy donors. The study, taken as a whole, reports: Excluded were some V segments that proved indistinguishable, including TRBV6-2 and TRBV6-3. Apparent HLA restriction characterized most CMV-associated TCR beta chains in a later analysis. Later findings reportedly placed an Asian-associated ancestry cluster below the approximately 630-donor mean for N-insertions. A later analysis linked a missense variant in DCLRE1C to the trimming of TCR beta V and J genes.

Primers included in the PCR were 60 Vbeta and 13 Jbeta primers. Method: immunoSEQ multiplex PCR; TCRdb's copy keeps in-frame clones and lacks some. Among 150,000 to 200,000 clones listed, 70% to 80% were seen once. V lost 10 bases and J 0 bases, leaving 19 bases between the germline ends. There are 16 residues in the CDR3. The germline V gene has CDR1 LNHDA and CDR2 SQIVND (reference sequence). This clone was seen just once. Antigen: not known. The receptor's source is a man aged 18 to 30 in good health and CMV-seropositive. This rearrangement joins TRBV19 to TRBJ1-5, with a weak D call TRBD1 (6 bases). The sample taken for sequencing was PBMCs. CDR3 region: CATGTGGGYSNQPQHF. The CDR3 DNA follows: TGTGCCACCGGAACCGGGGGGGGCTATAGCAATCAGCCCCAGCATTTT.